This TCR beta chain was found in a study of T cell responses to AZD1222 COVID-19 vaccine. Broader study findings: Spike was spanned by vaccine-associated CD4 TCRs, with dominance at 160-218 and 743-854.

Some second doses came at about 4 weeks and others at about 12 weeks; these were pooled. CDR3 length equals 14 residues. Per the germline V gene, CDR1 is SGHNT and CDR2 is YYREEE (reference sequence). The V end lost 0 bases, the J end lost 1 base, and 8 bases lay between the germline ends. Generated by immunoSEQ multiplex PCR, the TCRdb table keeps only in-frame clones and is missing some. The data hold around 110,000 clones, with nearly 90% observed a single time. As to this clone: The target antigen is unknown.

The receptor was derived from an adult who received the AZD1222 COVID-19 vaccine. This specimen was peripheral blood, taken 28 days after the second AZD1222 dose. The V gene is TRBV5-4, the J gene TRBJ2-7, with D tentatively TRBD1 (6 bases). DNA of the CDR3: TGTGCCAGCAGCTTGGACAGGGTATCCTACGAGCAGTACTTC. Its translation: CASSLDRVSYEQYF.